The T cell receptor (beta chain) under discussion was sequenced for a study of breast tumors, draining lymph nodes, adjacent tissues. Findings and caveats of the study: Luminal-like breast cancer showed significantly greater tumor-nontumor repertoire similarity than basal-like breast cancer did.

Breast cancer patients provided tissue from their axillary draining lymph nodes. TCRdb redid the calling of the multiplex PCR reads with MiXCR, one entry per CDR3 protein. The profile shows about 120,000 distinct CDR3 sequences, 15% to 20% of them singletons. The CDR3 is 12 amino acids. Per the germline V gene, CDR1 is DFQATT and CDR2 is SNEGSKA (reference sequence). The V gene lost 7 bases and the J gene lost 0 bases, with 10 bases spanning the gap. This clonotype has a count of ten or more. Its antigen is still unknown. V usage is TRBV20-1 and J usage is TRBJ2-7; D unresolved. The sequenced sample consisted of axillary lymph node tissue. The clonotype was recovered from a female donor with breast cancer. Some clones in this sample may be carry-over from other donors' samples. In DNA, the CDR3 is TGCAGTGTAAGTCTAGACTCCTACGAGCAGTACTTC. Its protein is CSVSLDSYEQYF.